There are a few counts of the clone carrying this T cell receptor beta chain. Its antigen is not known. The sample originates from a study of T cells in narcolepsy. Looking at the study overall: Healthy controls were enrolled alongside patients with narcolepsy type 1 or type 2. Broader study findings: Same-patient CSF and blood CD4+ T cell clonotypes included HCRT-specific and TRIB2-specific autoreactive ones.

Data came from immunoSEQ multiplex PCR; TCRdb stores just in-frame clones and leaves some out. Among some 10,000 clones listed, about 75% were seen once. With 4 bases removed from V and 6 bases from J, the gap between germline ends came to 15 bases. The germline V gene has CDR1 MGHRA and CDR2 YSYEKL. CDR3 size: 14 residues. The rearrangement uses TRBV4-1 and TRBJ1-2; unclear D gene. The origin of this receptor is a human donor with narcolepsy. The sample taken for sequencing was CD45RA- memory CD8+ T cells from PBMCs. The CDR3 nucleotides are TGCGCCAGCAGCCCCTTCGGAGGGTCGGATGGCTACACCTTC. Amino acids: CASSPFGGSDGYTF.